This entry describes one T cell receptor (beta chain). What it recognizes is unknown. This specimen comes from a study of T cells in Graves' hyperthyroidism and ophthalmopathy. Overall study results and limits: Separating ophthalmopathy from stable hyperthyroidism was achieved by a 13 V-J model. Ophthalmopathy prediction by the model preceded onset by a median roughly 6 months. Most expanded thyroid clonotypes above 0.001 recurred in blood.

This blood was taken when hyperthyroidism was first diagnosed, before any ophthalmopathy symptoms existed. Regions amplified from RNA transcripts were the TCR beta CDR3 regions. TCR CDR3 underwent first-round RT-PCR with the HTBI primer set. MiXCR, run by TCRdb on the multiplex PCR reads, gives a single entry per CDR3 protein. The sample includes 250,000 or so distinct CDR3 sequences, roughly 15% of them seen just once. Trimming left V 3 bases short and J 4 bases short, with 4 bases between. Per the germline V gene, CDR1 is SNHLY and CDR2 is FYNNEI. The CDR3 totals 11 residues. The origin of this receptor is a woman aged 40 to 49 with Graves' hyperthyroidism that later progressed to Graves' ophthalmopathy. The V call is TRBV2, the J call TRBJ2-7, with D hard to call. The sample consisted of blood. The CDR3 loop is CASSEKYEQYF. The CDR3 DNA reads TGTGCCAGCAGTGAGAAATACGAGCAGTACTTC.